This T cell receptor (beta chain) was captured in a study of cytomegalovirus exposure and HLA in healthy donors. Overall study context: The same platform as the roughly 670 first-cohort repertoires was used for the 95 to 150 validation repertoires, a later analysis reported. Findings and caveats of the study: Most sequenced TCRs were rare (though some public TCRs occurred in many donors).

Produced via immunoSEQ multiplex PCR; TCRdb's table is partial and in-frame only. Among 110,000 to 150,000 clones listed, 84% were seen once. CDR3 length: 16 residues. Per the germline V gene, CDR1 is SGHRS and CDR2 is YFSETQ. Trimming took 0 bases from V and 2 from J, leaving 14 bases between them. Details on this clone: As yet, its antigen is unknown.

Sequencing used PBMCs. The chain links TRBV5-1 to TRBJ2-5; no firm D call. The origin of this receptor is a woman in her 30s in good health and CMV-seronegative. CDR3 sequence (DNA): TGCGCCAGCAGCTTGGAGGATCGGAGAGGACAAGAGACCCAGTACTTC. It translates to CASSLEDRRGQETQYF.